Reported below is one TCR beta chain. Its antigen is currently not known. Base qualities are not provided; no much larger clone lies one nucleotide away. After DNA extraction (Qiagen), TCRbeta V-D-J rearrangements were amplified in a bias-controlled manner and then sequenced at high throughput (immunoSEQ; Adaptive Biotech). The original methods were these. The immunoSEQ Analyzer platform was used to analyze productive sequences at the sequence level. Clonality was calculated as 1 minus Pielou's evenness, with values from 0 (highly polyclonal) to 1 (monoclonal). How much repertoires overlapped between subsets was quantified with the Morisita index, which goes from 0 (no similarity) to 1 (complete similarity). The source is immuneACCESS, and TCRdb retained only in-frame sequences with V and J called. Part of the clones is not carried over; for the studies checked, unresolved V genes explain less than half of this, and the remainder is unexplained. V and J calls and clone size are those listed in that table; D and trimming were worked out from the DNA. This sample is represented by just under 550 clones; roughly four fifths of them were singletons. The ten largest clonotypes hold approximately 15% of the sample.

The data originate from a study of IL-17A CD8 T cells in psoriatic arthritis synovium. In the study overall: The goal of the study was to characterize the phenotype, molecular profile and function of synovial IL-17A+CD8+ T cells in the pathogenesis of psoriatic arthritis. Points the paper makes about the study in general: In psoriatic arthritis, TCRbeta sequencing revealed that synovial Tc17 cells were polyclonal (median clonality roughly 0.085). Morisita overlap indices above 0.85 were seen in a couple of patients because many Tc17 clones were shared with the synovial Tc1 population. Because no psoriatic arthritis synovial tissue samples were available, cells were taken from synovial fluid instead of synovial tissue. Although most synovial CD8+ subsets stayed polyclonal, some individual clones made up over 5% of the repertoire. TCR sequencing covered only three patients, which the authors acknowledged as a limited sample size.

A distance of 8 bases separates the germline ends of V and J, which lose 1 base and 4 bases respectively. From the germline V gene, CDR1 is SGHAT and CDR2 is FQNNGV. Including cysteine and phenylalanine, the CDR3 has 13 amino acids. Only CDR3 DNA is held: 39 bases, read in frame from base 1. Magnetically isolated CD3+ T cells were stimulated around 1.5 hours with PMA and ionomycin, then labeled by IL-17A and IFNgamma cytokine secretion assays. Synovial fluid effusions were drawn from actively inflamed joints of patients with psoriatic arthritis. For each patient, synovial fluid served as the source from which three memory CD8+ T cell populations were isolated by sorting: Tc1 cells (IL-17A-IFNgamma+), Tc17 cells (IL-17A+) and the bulk memory fraction, allowing their TCR repertoires to be compared. The Classification of Psoriatic Arthritis Study Group (CASPAR) criteria were met by the psoriatic arthritis patients. Cytokine-secreting cells were counterstained with viability dye and anti-CD3, CD8, CD14 and CD4 antibodies and sorted on a BD FACSAria. TCRbeta sequencing was performed on sorted synovial fluid CD8+ T cell subsets from three patients with psoriatic arthritis. Synovial fluid mononuclear cells were isolated using Lymphoprep and were cryopreserved in liquid nitrogen prior to use. The medium used for cryopreservation was made up of about 50% fetal calf serum and around 9.6% dimethyl sulfoxide.

The chain was built from TRBV11-2 and TRBJ2-7; the D gene assignment is ambiguous. This receptor was obtained from a human donor with psoriatic arthritis. The sample taken for sequencing was IL-17A+ (IFN-gamma+/-) memory CD8+ T cells from synovial fluid. The cell subset or site label on this specimen signifies: IL-17A+IFNgamma+/- memory CD8+ (Tc17) cells. The CDR3 reads as follows: CASSLGAAYEQYF. The DNA sequence is as follows: TGTGCCAGCAGCTTAGGGGCAGCATACGAGCAGTACTTC.